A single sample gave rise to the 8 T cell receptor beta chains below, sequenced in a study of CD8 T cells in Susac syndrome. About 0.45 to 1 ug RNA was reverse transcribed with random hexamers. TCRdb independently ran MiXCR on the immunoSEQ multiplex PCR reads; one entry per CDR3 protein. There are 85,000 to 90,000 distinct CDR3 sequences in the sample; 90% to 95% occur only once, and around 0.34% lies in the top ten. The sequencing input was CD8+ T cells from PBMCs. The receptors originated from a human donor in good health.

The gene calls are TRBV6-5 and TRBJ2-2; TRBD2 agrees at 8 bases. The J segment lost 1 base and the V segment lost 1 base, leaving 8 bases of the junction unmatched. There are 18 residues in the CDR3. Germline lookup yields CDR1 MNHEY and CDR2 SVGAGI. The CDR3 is CASSYYGSGALNTGELFF. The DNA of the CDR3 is TGTGCCAGCAGTTACTATGGTAGCGGGGCATTGAACACCGGGGAGCTGTTTTTT.

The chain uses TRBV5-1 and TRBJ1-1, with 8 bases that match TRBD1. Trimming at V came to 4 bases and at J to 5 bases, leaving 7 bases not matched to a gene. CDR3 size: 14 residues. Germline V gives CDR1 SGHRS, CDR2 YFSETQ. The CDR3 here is CASSPRQGITEAFF. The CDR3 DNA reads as TGCGCCAGCAGCCCGCGACAGGGGATAACTGAAGCTTTCTTT. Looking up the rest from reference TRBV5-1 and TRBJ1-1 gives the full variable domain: KAGVTQTPRYLIKTRGQQVTLSCSPISGHRSVSWYQQTPGQGLQFLFEYFSETQRNKGNFPGRFSGRQFSNSRSEMNVSTLELGDSALYLCASSPRQGITEAFFGQGTRLTVV.

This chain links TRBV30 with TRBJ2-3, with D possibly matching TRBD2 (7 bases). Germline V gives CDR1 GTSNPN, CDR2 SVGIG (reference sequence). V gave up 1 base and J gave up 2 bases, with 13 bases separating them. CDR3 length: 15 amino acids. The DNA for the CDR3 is TGTGCCTGGAGTGGGGGGAGGGGGGCCACAGATACGCAGTATTTT. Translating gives CAWSGGRGATDTQYF.

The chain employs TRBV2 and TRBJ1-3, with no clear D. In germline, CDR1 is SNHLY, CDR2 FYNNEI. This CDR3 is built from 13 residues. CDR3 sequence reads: CAGGQLSGNTIYF. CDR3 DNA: TGTGCAGGAGGTCAGCTATCTGGAAACACCATATATTTT.

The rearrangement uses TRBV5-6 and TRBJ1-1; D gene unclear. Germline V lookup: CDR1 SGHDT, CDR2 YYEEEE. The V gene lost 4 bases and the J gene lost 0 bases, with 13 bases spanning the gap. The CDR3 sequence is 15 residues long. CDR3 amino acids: CASSPSGGMNTEAFF. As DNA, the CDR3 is TGTGCCAGCAGCCCCAGTGGAGGCATGAACACTGAAGCTTTCTTT. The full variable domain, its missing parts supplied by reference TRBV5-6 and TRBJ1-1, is DAGVTQSPTHLIKTRGQQVTLRCSPKSGHDTVSWYQQALGQGPQFIFQYYEEEERQRGNFPDRFSGHQFPNYSSELNVNALLLGDSALYLCASSPSGGMNTEAFFGQGTRLTVV.

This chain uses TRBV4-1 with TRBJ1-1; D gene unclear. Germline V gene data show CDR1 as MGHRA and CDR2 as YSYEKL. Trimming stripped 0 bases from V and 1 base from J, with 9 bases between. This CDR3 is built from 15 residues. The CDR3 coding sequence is TGCGCCAGCAGCCAAGATGACACGGAGAACACTGAAGCTTTCTTT. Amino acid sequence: CASSQDDTENTEAFF.

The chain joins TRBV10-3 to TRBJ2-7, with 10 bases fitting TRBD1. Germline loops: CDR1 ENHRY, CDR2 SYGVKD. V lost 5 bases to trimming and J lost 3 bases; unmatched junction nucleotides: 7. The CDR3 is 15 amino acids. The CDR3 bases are TGTGCCATCAGTCTGGGACAGGGGTCCCACTACGAGCAGTACTTC. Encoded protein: CAISLGQGSHYEQYF.

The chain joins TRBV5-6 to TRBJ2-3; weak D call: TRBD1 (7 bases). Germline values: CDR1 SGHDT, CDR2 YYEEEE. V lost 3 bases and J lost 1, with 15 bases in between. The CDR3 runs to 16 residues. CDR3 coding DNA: TGTGCCAGCAGCTCGCCGACCAGGGGGGGCACAGATACGCAGTATTTT. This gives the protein CASSSPTRGGTDTQYF.